This T cell receptor (beta chain) is from a study of T-cell reconstitution after alpha-beta-depleted transplantation in children. Unique molecular identifiers were used in preparing the TCRbeta library. TCRdb recomputed calls from the PCR reads with MiXCR, one row per CDR3 protein. The data hold hundreds of thousands of distinct CDR3 sequences, with about an eighth observed a single time. This clonotype was found many times. Its antigen is not identified. The V gene lost 3 bases and the J gene lost 2 bases, with 11 bases spanning the gap. The CDR3 totals 15 residues. Germline CDR1 is MDHEN and CDR2 is SYDVKM. General study points: Most T-cell counts and diversity one year after the transplant came from T cells that were newly produced. After transplant, high TCRbeta diversity at day 60 in some patients arose from surviving recipient T cells and thymic progenitors. Several hundred rapidly expanded clones from non-depleted graft cells reportedly supplied alpha-beta T cells about two months post-transplant.

The sequencing here drew on PBMCs, taken before TCRalphabeta/CD19-depleted stem cell transplant. The chain links TRBV28 to TRBJ2-4, with unresolved D. This TCR derives from a girl under 10 years old with congenital amegakaryocytic thrombocytopenia, due to receive a stem cell transplant. The CDR3 sequence is CASSFVRGTKNIQYF. CDR3 DNA: TGTGCCAGCAGTTTCGTTCGTGGGACCAAAAACATTCAGTACTTC.